The 30 T cell receptor beta chains presented below share a single source sample, sequenced in a study of blood T cell repertoires in COVID-19. Data came from immunoSEQ multiplex PCR; TCRdb stores just in-frame clones and leaves some out. The top ten hold under 8.5% of the sample, which has under 450,000 clones, approximately 86% seen once. The source material was peripheral blood. These receptors all come from a woman in her sixties with COVID-19, enrolled during active disease.

The chain links TRBV5-1 to TRBJ2-7; possibly TRBD1 for D (6 bases). This CDR3 spans 12 amino acids. Germline values: CDR1 SGHRS, CDR2 YFSETQ. V lost 4 bases to trimming and J lost 3 bases, with 8 bases between them. CDR3 sequence: CASSEQGYEQYF. CDR3 nucleotide sequence: TGCGCCAGCAGCGAACAGGGCTACGAGCAGTACTTC.

This chain connects TRBV6-6 to TRBJ2-7; possibly TRBD1 for D (5 bases). This CDR3 has 13 residues. The germline V gene has CDR1 MNHNY and CDR2 SVGAGI (reference sequence). V lost 6 bases to trimming and J lost 3 bases, with 12 bases between them. As DNA, the CDR3 is TGTGCCAGCAGAGGGCAGGGAAACTACGAGCAGTACTTC. It is translated as CASRGQGNYEQYF.

J is TRBJ1-2 and V is TRBV18; D perhaps matches TRBD1 (5 bases). Germline V gene sequence: CDR1 KGHSH, CDR2 LQKENI. Trimming removed 5 bases at V and 2 bases at J, with 12 bases between. The CDR3 extends over 14 amino acids. In DNA, the CDR3 is TGTGCCAGCTCATCCTGGACAAAAAACTATGGCTACACCTTC. Translated, it gives CASSSWTKNYGYTF.

This rearrangement joins TRBV6-6 to TRBJ2-2, with 12 positions matching TRBD1. From germline, CDR1 is MNHNY and CDR2 SVGAGI (reference sequence). This CDR3 has 18 residues. After removal of 5 bases from V and 5 bases from J, the junction contained 12 bases not matched to a gene. The CDR3 sequence: CASSQRWGQGARTGELFF. The DNA of the CDR3 is TGTGCCAGCAGTCAACGTTGGGGACAGGGGGCGCGGACCGGGGAGCTGTTTTTT.

The rearrangement joins TRBV6-5 to TRBJ2-1; possibly TRBD2 for D (6 bases). CDR1 MNHEY and CDR2 SVGAGI come from the germline V gene. Trimming removed 2 bases from V and 3 bases from J, with 8 bases in between. There are 14 residues in the CDR3. The CDR3 loop is CASSYGGVYNEQFF. CDR3 DNA: TGTGCCAGCAGTTACGGCGGGGTCTACAATGAGCAGTTCTTC.

The V gene is TRBV27, the J gene TRBJ2-1; D possibly corresponds to TRBD1 (5 bases). V was pared by 3 bases and J by 2 bases, with 8 bases between. CDR3 length: 14 amino acids. Germline CDR1 is MNHEY and CDR2 is SMNVEV (reference sequence). CDR3 bases: TGTGCCAGCAGTTTTACAGGTACCTACAATGAGCAGTTCTTC. Encoded protein: CASSFTGTYNEQFF.

The chain uses TRBV9 and TRBJ1-1; 7 nucleotides align to TRBD1. There are 16 residues in the CDR3. Germline CDR1 reads SGDLS; CDR2 reads YYNGEE. The trim removed 3 bases at V and 1 base at J, leaving 9 bases unmatched. CDR3: CASSASADRPNTEAFF. The CDR3 nucleotides are TGTGCCAGCAGCGCCTCTGCGGACAGGCCGAACACTGAAGCTTTCTTT.

The V call is TRBV5-5, the J call TRBJ2-2; 15 bases are a match to TRBD2. This CDR3 contains 19 residues. Germline CDR1 SGHKS, CDR2 YYEKEE (reference sequence). With 3 bases clipped from V and 3 bases from J, the junction kept 9 bases outside the gene matches. CDR3: CASSSPGLAGGQDTGELFF. The CDR3 bases are TGTGCCAGCAGCTCTCCAGGACTAGCGGGGGGGCAGGACACCGGGGAGCTGTTTTTT.

This chain links TRBV4-2 with TRBJ1-2, with D hard to call. The V end was cut by 2 bases, the J end by 4 bases, with 14 bases between. CDR1 and CDR2 from the germline V gene are LGHNA and YNFKEQ. The CDR3 spans 15 residues. DNA for the CDR3: TGTGCCAGCAGCCAACAGGAATCAGGCCGCTATGGCTACACCTTC. This gives the protein CASSQQESGRYGYTF.

The V call is TRBV6-2 or TRBV6-3, the J call TRBJ1-1, with 12 bases fitting TRBD1. The CDR3 sequence is 17 residues long. From germline, CDR1 is MNHEY and CDR2 SVGEGT. Trimming took 6 bases from V and 1 from J; bases not matched to a gene: 9. CDR3 protein: CASSPVGTGGWNTEAFF. CDR3 DNA sequence: TGTGCCAGCAGCCCGGTCGGGACAGGGGGCTGGAACACTGAAGCTTTCTTT.

J is TRBJ1-3 and V is TRBV9; D unresolved. The germline V gene has CDR1 SGDLS and CDR2 YYNGEE. The germline V and J ends were trimmed by 6 bases and 1 base, with 14 bases remaining between them. The CDR3 is made up of 15 amino acids. In DNA, the CDR3 is TGTGCCAGCAAACGGGGTTTTTTTTCTGGAAACACCATATATTTT. Amino acid sequence: CASKRGFFSGNTIYF.

This clone has more than one count but fewer than ten. The chain carries TRBV18 and TRBJ1-2, with D possibly TRBD1 on 5 matching bases. Germline CDR1 reads KGHSH; CDR2 reads LQKENI. The CDR3 has 12 residues. Trimming pared 5 bases from V and 3 bases from J, leaving 7 bases between. CDR3 sequence reads: CASSKQDYGYTF. DNA for the CDR3: TGTGCCAGCTCAAAACAGGACTATGGCTACACCTTC.

The rearrangement joins TRBV13 to TRBJ2-7; TRBD1 matches 11 bases. Trimming at V came to 7 bases and at J to 6 bases, leaving 8 bases not matched to a gene. The CDR3 runs 14 residues. CDR1 and CDR2 from the germline V gene are PRHDT and FYEKMQ (reference sequence). The CDR3 DNA reads as TGTGCCAGCAACCAGGACAGGGGGCGCCGCGAGCAGTACTTC. Translating gives CASNQDRGRREQYF.

The chain is built from TRBV19 and TRBJ1-2; TRBD1 agrees at 8 bases. CDR3 length equals 15 residues. The V gene end was trimmed by 7 bases and the J gene end by 3 bases; junction bases not matched to a gene: 10. CDR1 is LNHDA and CDR2 is SQIVND in the germline V gene (reference sequence). This CDR3 reads CASTPTWTGHYGYTF. The CDR3, as DNA: TGTGCCAGTACCCCCACCTGGACAGGGCACTATGGCTACACCTTC.

V is TRBV3-1 (or the pseudogene TRBV3-2) and J is TRBJ1-2; D uncertain. Germline CDR1 is LGHDT and CDR2 is YNNKEL (reference sequence). The V gene lost 2 bases and the J gene lost 3 bases, with 10 bases spanning the gap. The CDR3 length is 14 residues. Written as DNA, the CDR3 is TGTGCCAGCAGCCAATCGGGATCTCACTATGGCTACACCTTC. Translating gives CASSQSGSHYGYTF.

This clone showed up just once. The rearrangement links TRBV7-2 to TRBJ1-1; D uncertain. The CDR3 loop spans 13 amino acids. Germline values: CDR1 SGHTA, CDR2 FQGNSA. With 2 bases removed from V and 0 bases from J, the gap between germline ends came to 4 bases. The CDR3 bases are TGTGCCAGCAGCTTATCAGTGAACACTGAAGCTTTCTTT. Translation gives CASSLSVNTEAFF.

CDR3 coding DNA: TGTGCCAGCAGCCACAGGAGCTCCTACAATGAGCAGTTCTTC. Encoded protein: CASSHRSSYNEQFF. V and J are TRBV7-9 and TRBJ2-1; D might be TRBD1 (5 bases). V dropped 5 bases and J dropped 0 bases, with 8 bases sitting between them. The CDR3 has 14 residues. CDR1 is SEHNR and CDR2 is FQNEAQ in the germline V gene (reference sequence).

The chain joins TRBV18 to TRBJ1-2, with 10 bases identical to TRBD1. This CDR3 is built from 17 residues. Unmatched junction bases numbered 11, after V lost 3 bases and J lost 4 bases. The germline CDR1 and CDR2 sequences are KGHSH and LQKENI. The CDR3 is CASSPQPGQGSVYGYTF. The DNA for the CDR3 is TGTGCCAGCTCACCGCAACCGGGACAGGGGTCGGTCTATGGCTACACCTTC.

In nucleotides, the CDR3 is TGTGCCAGCAGCTTAGGGTCCCGGTGGTTAGCGGGGGACAGCAATGAGCAGTTCTTC. Amino acids: CASSLGSRWLAGDSNEQFF. The V call is TRBV7-9, the J call TRBJ2-1, with TRBD2 matching over 9 bases. CDR3 length: 19 amino acids. CDR1 SEHNR and CDR2 FQNEAQ come from the germline V gene (reference sequence). V trimming: 1 base; J trimming: 6 bases; junction bases outside the gene matches: 16.

This clone was observed a few times. The chain employs TRBV19 and TRBJ1-6; D may be TRBD1 (5 bases). CDR1 is LNHDA and CDR2 is SQIVND in the germline V gene (reference sequence). There are 17 residues in the CDR3. V lost 10 bases to trimming and J lost 0 bases, with 19 bases between them. The CDR3 loop is CATTGDVKSSYNSPLHF. In nucleotides, the CDR3 is TGTGCCACCACGGGGGACGTCAAGAGCTCCTATAATTCACCCCTCCACTTT.

The chain recombines TRBV7-8 with TRBJ2-7, with D possibly being TRBD2 (5 bases). The CDR3 has 11 amino acids. V was cut by 5 bases and J by 9 bases, with 11 bases left in between. Germline V gene data show CDR1 as SGHVS and CDR2 as FQNEAQ. DNA for the CDR3: TGTGCCAGCAGCCCTGAGGGTGGGCAGTACTTC. Translating gives CASSPEGGQYF.

A remark on this clone: This sample includes further DNA sequences coding for the same CDR3. J is TRBJ1-1 and V is TRBV5-1; tentatively, D is TRBD1 (6 bases). The germline V and J ends were trimmed by 2 bases and 1 base, with 9 bases remaining between them. The CDR3 runs 14 residues. Germline CDR1 SGHRS, CDR2 YFSETQ. The CDR3: CASSLQGANTEAFF. The CDR3 DNA is TGCGCCAGCAGCTTACAGGGCGCGAACACTGAAGCTTTCTTT. Full variable domain (remainder filled in from reference TRBV5-1 and TRBJ1-1): KAGVTQTPRYLIKTRGQQVTLSCSPISGHRSVSWYQQTPGQGLQFLFEYFSETQRNKGNFPGRFSGRQFSNSRSEMNVSTLELGDSALYLCASSLQGANTEAFFGQGTRLTVV.

In DNA form, the CDR3 reads TGCGCCAGCAGCTTGATGGGACAGGGGGACTATGGCTACACCTTC. Translating gives CASSLMGQGDYGYTF. The rearrangement joins TRBV5-1 to TRBJ1-2; 11 nucleotides align to TRBD1. Per the germline V gene, CDR1 is SGHRS and CDR2 is YFSETQ. CDR3 length: 15 amino acids. V lost 1 base to trimming and J lost 3 bases; unmatched junction nucleotides: 2.

This chain connects TRBV3-1 (or the pseudogene TRBV3-2) to TRBJ1-4; no clear D gene. V shed 4 bases and J shed 8 bases, with 14 bases lying between them. This CDR3 contains 14 residues. Germline V CDR1 and CDR2: LGHDT, YNNKEL (reference sequence). The CDR3 nucleotides are TGTGCCAGCAGCCTAATGTCGGGGAAGGAAAAACTGTTTTTT. Translated, it gives CASSLMSGKEKLFF.

This clone occurred once. The chain joins TRBV5-6 to TRBJ2-4; possible D gene TRBD1, 6 bases. Germline CDR1 and CDR2: SGHDT and YYEEEE. CDR3 length: 12 residues. Trimming removed 2 bases from V and 7 bases from J, with 7 bases in between. The CDR3 loop is CASSFGQNIQYF. The DNA for the CDR3 is TGTGCCAGCAGCTTCGGACAGAACATTCAGTACTTC. The full variable domain, completed using reference TRBV5-6 and TRBJ2-4, is DAGVTQSPTHLIKTRGQQVTLRCSPKSGHDTVSWYQQALGQGPQFIFQYYEEEERQRGNFPDRFSGHQFPNYSSELNVNALLLGDSALYLCASSFGQNIQYFGAGTRLSVL.

The V gene is TRBV5-1, the J gene TRBJ1-3; D is possibly TRBD1 (6 bases). This CDR3 is built from 17 residues. The germline V gene has CDR1 SGHRS and CDR2 YFSETQ. The ends were cut back, 2 bases at V and 0 bases at J, with 15 bases in the middle. CDR3: CASSFSPRTDSGNTIYF. The CDR3 region has the DNA TGCGCCAGCAGCTTTTCACCCCGGACAGACTCTGGAAACACCATATATTTT. The full variable domain, rest sourced from reference TRBV5-1 and TRBJ1-3, is KAGVTQTPRYLIKTRGQQVTLSCSPISGHRSVSWYQQTPGQGLQFLFEYFSETQRNKGNFPGRFSGRQFSNSRSEMNVSTLELGDSALYLCASSFSPRTDSGNTIYFGEGSWLTVV.

The rearrangement joins TRBV12-5 to TRBJ2-1; D perhaps matches TRBD2 (7 bases). The CDR3 is made up of 19 amino acids. Trimming removed 2 bases from V and 1 base from J, with 21 bases in between. Germline V gene lookup returns CDR1 LGHNT and CDR2 FRNRAP. The CDR3 nucleotides read TGTGCTAGTGGTTTGCTTAAATGGGGGGGGGCCTGGTCCTACAATGAGCAGTTCTTC. Its translation: CASGLLKWGGAWSYNEQFF. Full variable domain (remainder filled in from reference TRBV12-5 and TRBJ2-1): DARVTQTPRHKVTEMGQEVTMRCQPILGHNTVFWYRQTMMQGLELLAYFRNRAPLDDSGMPKDRFSAEMPDATLATLKIQPSEPRDSAVYFCASGLLKWGGAWSYNEQFFGPGTRLTVL.

CDR3 coding DNA: TGTGCCACCAGCAGAGATGGGGCAGGTAACAATGAGCAGTTCTTC. Its protein is CATSRDGAGNNEQFF. This chain connects TRBV15 to TRBJ2-1; possibly TRBD1 for D (5 bases). The germline V gene has CDR1 LNHNV and CDR2 YYDKDF (reference sequence). This CDR3 spans 15 amino acids. With 0 bases removed from V and 5 bases from J, the gap between germline ends came to 11 bases.

The chain is built from TRBV29-1 and TRBJ2-7; 11 bases agree with TRBD1. V gave up 4 bases and J gave up 3 bases; unmatched junction bases: 5. CDR3 length: 14 amino acids. In germline, CDR1 is SQVTM, CDR2 ANQGSEA. DNA for the CDR3: TGCAGCGTTGTAGGGGACAGGGGGATCTACGAGCAGTACTTC. Its protein is CSVVGDRGIYEQYF.

V gene TRBV27 combines with J gene TRBJ2-3, with D possibly TRBD1 on 6 matching bases. Germline values: CDR1 MNHEY, CDR2 SMNVEV (reference sequence). Trimming took off 5 bases at V and 0 bases at J, with 21 bases between the two ends. This CDR3 has 18 residues. The CDR3 DNA reads as TGTGCCAGCAGTCCCCAGACCCCTAGGACAGACAGCACAGATACGCAGTATTTT. As protein: CASSPQTPRTDSTDTQYF.